These 27 T cell receptor beta chains share one sample of origin, sequenced in a study of blood T cell repertoires in COVID-19. Method: immunoSEQ multiplex PCR; TCRdb's copy keeps in-frame clones and lacks some. Of over 60,000 clones listed, around nine tenths are singletons. The sequenced sample was peripheral blood. Receptors originate from a man aged 55 to 70 with acute or convalescent COVID-19.

The chain joins TRBV7-9 to TRBJ1-1, with D hard to call. CDR1 and CDR2 from the germline V gene are SEHNR and FQNEAQ (reference sequence). The CDR3 covers 17 residues. V gave up 1 base and J gave up 5 bases, with 20 bases separating them. Here the CDR3 DNA reads TGTGCCAGCAGCTTAGATGGTCGTCGACGGAGGGAGACTGAAGCTTTCTTT. This encodes CASSLDGRRRRETEAFF. Drawing the rest from reference TRBV7-9 and TRBJ1-1, the complete variable domain is DTGVSQNPRHKITKRGQNVTFRCDPISEHNRLYWYRQTLGQGPEFLTYFQNEAQLEKSRLLSDRFSAERPKGSFSTLEIQRTEQGDSAMYLCASSLDGRRRRETEAFFGQGTRLTVV.

This clone appeared once. V usage is TRBV11-2 and J usage is TRBJ1-1; tentative D call: TRBD1 (6 bases). Germline loops: CDR1 SGHAT, CDR2 FQNNGV. Trimming removed 7 bases at V and 8 bases at J, with 14 bases between. The CDR3 runs 12 residues. In nucleotides, the CDR3 is TGTGCCAGCAACCCGGGCAGGGGCGAAGCTTTCTTT. This translates into CASNPGRGEAFF.

The chain employs TRBV9 and TRBJ1-2; 12 bases line up with TRBD1. Unmatched junction bases numbered 10, after V lost 0 bases and J lost 7 bases. This CDR3 has 17 residues. The germline CDR1 and CDR2 sequences are SGDLS and YYNGEE. Here the CDR3 reads CASSVDGTGGSLGGYTF. As DNA, the CDR3 is TGTGCCAGCAGCGTAGATGGGACAGGGGGCAGTCTTGGTGGCTACACCTTC.

The chain uses TRBV19 and TRBJ2-7; D possibly corresponds to TRBD1 (6 bases). Deletions cut 3 bases from V and 4 bases from J, with 22 bases between. The CDR3 length is 17 residues. Per germline, CDR1 LNHDA and CDR2 SQIVND (reference sequence). The CDR3 loop is CASSMDPPTGTGYEQYF. For the CDR3, the DNA is TGTGCCAGTAGTATGGACCCTCCGACAGGAACGGGATACGAGCAGTACTTC. Full variable domain (outside the CDR3, taken from reference TRBV19 and TRBJ2-7): DGGITQSPKYLFRKEGQNVTLSCEQNLNHDAMYWYRQDPGQGLRLIYYSQIVNDFQKGDIAEGYSVSREKKESFPLTVTSAQKNPTAFYLCASSMDPPTGTGYEQYFGPGTRLTVT.

The chain is built from TRBV18 and TRBJ1-2, with D tentatively TRBD1 (6 bases). CDR1 is KGHSH, CDR2 LQKENI, per germline. This CDR3 comprises 14 residues. V lost 6 bases to trimming and J lost 6 bases, with 17 bases between them. The CDR3 nucleotides read TGTGCCAGCTCGAAAGACAGGACGTACGATGGCTACACCTTC. Protein sequence: CASSKDRTYDGYTF.

The chain recombines TRBV30 with TRBJ2-1; 9 nucleotides agree with TRBD2. V lost 4 bases, J lost 4 bases, and 14 bases stayed unmatched. This CDR3 has 17 amino acids. Germline assignment: CDR1 GTSNPN and CDR2 SVGIG (reference sequence). CDR3 nucleotides: TGTGCCTGGAACAGCTGGCCTCAGCGGGGGGCTTACAATGAGCAGTTCTTC. Its protein product is CAWNSWPQRGAYNEQFF.

In DNA, the CDR3 is TGCGCCAGCAGCCCGGCCCGGGACAGTAATGAAAAACTGTTTTTT. Encoded protein: CASSPARDSNEKLFF. V is TRBV5-1 and J is TRBJ1-4; 7 bases line up with TRBD1. V shed 4 bases, J shed 4 bases, and the junction held 7 bases outside the gene matches. This CDR3 is built from 15 residues. Germline loops: CDR1 SGHRS, CDR2 YFSETQ.

The J gene is TRBJ2-4, the V gene TRBV5-6; D uncertain. The CDR3 is made up of 15 amino acids. Trimming stripped 1 base from V and 0 bases from J, with 8 bases between. Germline-derived CDR1 and CDR2 are SGHDT and YYEEEE. CDR3 in amino acids: CASSLNMLAKNIQYF. The CDR3 bases are TGTGCCAGCAGCTTGAACATGCTAGCCAAAAACATTCAGTACTTC.

J is TRBJ2-7 and V is TRBV6-5, with TRBD1 identical over 8 bases. The CDR3 spans 14 residues. The germline gives CDR1 MNHEY, CDR2 SVGAGI. V shed 6 bases and J 7 bases; nucleotides not matched to a gene: 11. CDR3 protein: CASSKTGALREQYF. CDR3 coding DNA: TGTGCCAGCAGCAAGACAGGGGCGCTAAGGGAGCAGTACTTC.

This chain links TRBV5-4 with TRBJ1-1; D is possibly TRBD1 (6 bases). This CDR3 is 13 amino acids long. Trimming took off 3 bases at V and 4 bases at J, with 10 bases between the two ends. Germline-derived CDR1 and CDR2 are SGHNT and YYREEE (reference sequence). The CDR3 DNA reads as TGTGCCAGCAGCTGGGAGGGGGGCACTGAAGCTTTCTTT. It codes for CASSWEGGTEAFF. The variable domain in full, with the rest retrieved from reference TRBV5-4 and TRBJ1-1, is ETGVTQSPTHLIKTRGQQVTLRCSSQSGHNTVSWYQQALGQGPQFIFQYYREEENGRGNFPPRFSGLQFPNYSSELNVNALELDDSALYLCASSWEGGTEAFFGQGTRLTVV.

V and J are TRBV9 and TRBJ2-1; weak D call: TRBD2 (6 bases). With 0 bases removed from V and 4 bases from J, the gap between germline ends came to 14 bases. The CDR3 is 16 residues long. Looked up from germline, CDR1 is SGDLS and CDR2 is YYNGEE. The CDR3 nucleotides are TGTGCCAGCAGCGTAGAACGGGGGTTGACATACAATGAGCAGTTCTTC. Translated, it gives CASSVERGLTYNEQFF.

The chain recombines TRBV5-1 with TRBJ2-3; D might be TRBD1 (5 bases). Looked up from germline, CDR1 is SGHRS and CDR2 is YFSETQ. This CDR3 region has 13 residues. V lost 5 bases and J lost 0, with 7 bases in between. CDR3: CASSRGSTDTQYF. CDR3 nucleotides: TGCGCCAGCAGTAGGGGAAGCACAGATACGCAGTATTTT. The full variable domain, with the rest looked up from reference TRBV5-1 and TRBJ2-3, is KAGVTQTPRYLIKTRGQQVTLSCSPISGHRSVSWYQQTPGQGLQFLFEYFSETQRNKGNFPGRFSGRQFSNSRSEMNVSTLELGDSALYLCASSRGSTDTQYFGPGTRLTVL.

The chain couples TRBV10-3 to TRBJ1-5; D gene ambiguous. The CDR3 is 16 amino acids. V was clipped by 0 bases and J by 1 base, with 10 bases between them. Germline loops: CDR1 ENHRY, CDR2 SYGVKD. The CDR3: CAISESASSSNQPQHF. DNA of the CDR3: TGTGCCATCAGTGAGTCGGCAAGTTCCAGCAATCAGCCCCAGCATTTT.

The chain recombines TRBV5-5 with TRBJ1-1; 8 nucleotides match TRBD1. CDR3 size: 16 residues. The germline V gene has CDR1 SGHKS and CDR2 YYEKEE (reference sequence). V dropped 3 bases and J dropped 3; count of bases not matched to a gene: 10. The CDR3 region has the DNA TGTGCCAGCAGCTCCTACGGGACAGGATCGGACACTGAAGCTTTCTTT. Protein product: CASSSYGTGSDTEAFF.

The chain uses TRBV30 and TRBJ1-6; D may be TRBD1 (6 bases). CDR3 length: 16 amino acids. Germline lookup yields CDR1 GTSNPN and CDR2 SVGIG (reference sequence). Trimming removed 0 bases at V and 0 bases at J, with 9 bases between. CDR3 sequence: CAWSVGGSSYNSPLHF. The DNA of the CDR3 is TGTGCCTGGAGTGTAGGGGGTAGCTCCTATAATTCACCCCTCCACTTT.

V and J are TRBV5-1 and TRBJ1-6; perhaps TRBD1 as D (5 bases). The CDR3 has 16 amino acids. Germline CDR1 reads SGHRS; CDR2 reads YFSETQ. V was shortened by 0 bases and J by 8 bases, with 15 bases between the two germline ends. The CDR3 sequence is CASSLELRGLDSPLHF. The CDR3 bases are TGCGCCAGCAGCTTGGAACTCCGGGGGTTGGATTCACCCCTCCACTTT.

This chain links TRBV2 with TRBJ1-5; no clear D gene. This CDR3 has 14 amino acids. Trimming took 9 bases from V and 0 from J, leaving 12 bases between them. CDR1 SNHLY and CDR2 FYNNEI come from the germline V gene. CDR3 region: CASKVGNSNQPQHF. Here the CDR3 DNA reads TGTGCCAGTAAGGTCGGGAATAGCAATCAGCCCCAGCATTTT.

This clone was recorded only once. The V call is TRBV19, the J call TRBJ2-1, with 9 bases lining up with TRBD1. Trimming at V came to 5 bases and at J to 5 bases, leaving 10 bases not matched to a gene. In germline, CDR1 is LNHDA, CDR2 SQIVND (reference sequence). This CDR3 contains 16 residues. In DNA, the CDR3 is TGTGCCAGTAGTGTGATGGGACAGGGAGCCCACAATGAGCAGTTCTTC. Translation gives CASSVMGQGAHNEQFF. Variable domain in full (rest from reference TRBV19 and TRBJ2-1): DGGITQSPKYLFRKEGQNVTLSCEQNLNHDAMYWYRQDPGQGLRLIYYSQIVNDFQKGDIAEGYSVSREKKESFPLTVTSAQKNPTAFYLCASSVMGQGAHNEQFFGPGTRLTVL.

This rearrangement joins TRBV5-4 to TRBJ2-7, with TRBD1 identical over 8 bases. The CDR3 is made up of 14 amino acids. Germline CDR1 reads SGHNT; CDR2 reads YYREEE (reference sequence). The V gene end was trimmed by 6 bases and the J gene end by 2 bases; junction bases not matched to a gene: 7. The CDR3 here is CASTQTGEAYEQYF. CDR3 sequence (DNA): TGTGCCAGCACACAGACAGGGGAGGCCTACGAGCAGTACTTC.

This clone occurred once. This chain uses TRBV5-4 with TRBJ2-1, with 7 bases aligning to TRBD1. CDR1 and CDR2 (germline): SGHNT, YYREEE (reference sequence). This CDR3 has 14 amino acids. The V segment lost 4 bases and the J segment 7 bases; nucleotides outside the gene matches: 8. In DNA form, the CDR3 reads TGTGCCAGCAGCAGACAGGGAGTAGGTAATGAGCAGTTCTTC. It yields the protein CASSRQGVGNEQFF. Using reference TRBV5-4 and TRBJ2-1 for the parts outside the CDR3, the full variable domain is ETGVTQSPTHLIKTRGQQVTLRCSSQSGHNTVSWYQQALGQGPQFIFQYYREEENGRGNFPPRFSGLQFPNYSSELNVNALELDDSALYLCASSRQGVGNEQFFGPGTRLTVL.

The rearrangement joins TRBV29-1 to TRBJ1-1; tentative D call: TRBD1 (6 bases). Germline CDR1 reads SQVTM; CDR2 reads ANQGSEA. V gave up 6 bases and J gave up 2 bases, with 22 bases separating them. This CDR3 is 16 amino acids long. For the CDR3, the DNA is TGCAGCGTCCGGACCCGGGGAGGGGGGGGTAACACTGAAGCTTTCTTT. This encodes CSVRTRGGGGNTEAFF.

The chain is built from TRBV18 and TRBJ1-1; D gene uncertain. CDR1 and CDR2 (germline): KGHSH, LQKENI. CDR3 length equals 14 residues. V lost 4 bases, J lost 3 bases, and 12 bases lay in between. The CDR3 DNA sequence: TGTGCCAGCTCACTTCTCGTGTCAGACACTGAAGCTTTCTTT. It specifies CASSLLVSDTEAFF.

The V gene is TRBV30, the J gene TRBJ2-7; a possible D gene is TRBD2 (7 bases). With 4 bases removed from V and 1 base from J, the gap between germline ends came to 17 bases. This CDR3 is built from 15 residues. Germline V CDR1 and CDR2: GTSNPN, SVGIG (reference sequence). The CDR3 coding sequence is TGTGCCTGGACCCGAGGGGGGCGGGGGTCCTACGAGCAGTACTTC. Its translation is CAWTRGGRGSYEQYF. The variable domain in full, completed from reference TRBV30 and TRBJ2-7, reads SQTIHQWPATLVQPVGSPLSLECTVEGTSNPNLYWYRQAAGRGLQLLFYSVGIGQISSEVPQNLSASRPQDRQFILSSKKLLLSDSGFYLCAWTRGGRGSYEQYFGPGTRLTVT.

This chain links TRBV5-8 with TRBJ1-3; TRBD1 might be the D (5 bases). The CDR3 runs 15 residues. V was trimmed by 5 bases and J by 3 bases, leaving 15 bases between them. The germline V gene has CDR1 SGHTS and CDR2 YDEGEE. The CDR3 coding sequence is TGTGCCAGCAGTTTTAAAATAGGGGTTGGAAACACCATATATTTT. Amino acid sequence: CASSFKIGVGNTIYF.

This clone was recorded only once. This chain connects TRBV7-9 to TRBJ2-3, with a weak D call TRBD2 (6 bases). Trimming took 0 bases from V and 2 from J, leaving 9 bases between them. Germline V gene sequence: CDR1 SEHNR, CDR2 FQNEAQ (reference sequence). The CDR3 runs 15 residues. CDR3 nucleotides: TGTGCCAGCAGCTTAGCGCGGGGCCCCACAGATACGCAGTATTTT. The encoded protein is CASSLARGPTDTQYF.

J is TRBJ1-3 and V is TRBV12-3 or TRBV12-4; D remains unclear. The ends were cut back, 1 base at V and 10 bases at J, with 11 bases in the middle. The CDR3 length is 13 residues. As DNA, the CDR3 is TGTGCCAGCAGTTTAGTCGAGGAAAGGACCATATATTTT. Translation: CASSLVEERTIYF.

The chain has TRBV19 and TRBJ1-1; a weak D match, TRBD1 (6 bases). Per the germline V gene, CDR1 is LNHDA and CDR2 is SQIVND (reference sequence). Trimming removed 2 bases at V and 3 bases at J, with 16 bases between. This CDR3 has 16 residues. The CDR3 nucleotides read TGTGCCAGTAGTATACTCATCCCGAGGGGGTACACTGAAGCTTTCTTT. Amino acids: CASSILIPRGYTEAFF.